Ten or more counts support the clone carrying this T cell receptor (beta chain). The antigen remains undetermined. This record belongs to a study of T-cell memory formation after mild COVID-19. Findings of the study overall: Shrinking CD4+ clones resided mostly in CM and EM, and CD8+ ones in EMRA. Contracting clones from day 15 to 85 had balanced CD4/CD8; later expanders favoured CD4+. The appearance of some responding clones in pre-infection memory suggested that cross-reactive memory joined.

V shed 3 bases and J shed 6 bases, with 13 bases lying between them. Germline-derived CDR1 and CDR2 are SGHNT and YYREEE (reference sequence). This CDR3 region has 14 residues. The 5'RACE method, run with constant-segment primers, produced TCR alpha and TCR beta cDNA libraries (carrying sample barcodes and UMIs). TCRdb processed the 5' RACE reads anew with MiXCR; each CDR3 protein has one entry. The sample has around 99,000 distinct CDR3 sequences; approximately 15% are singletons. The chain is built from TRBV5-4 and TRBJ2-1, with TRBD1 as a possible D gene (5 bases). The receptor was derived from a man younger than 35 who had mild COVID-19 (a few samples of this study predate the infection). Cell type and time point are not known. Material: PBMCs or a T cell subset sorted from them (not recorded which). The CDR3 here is CASSYGPGINEQFF. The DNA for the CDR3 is TGTGCCAGCAGCTACGGACCAGGGATCAATGAGCAGTTCTTC.